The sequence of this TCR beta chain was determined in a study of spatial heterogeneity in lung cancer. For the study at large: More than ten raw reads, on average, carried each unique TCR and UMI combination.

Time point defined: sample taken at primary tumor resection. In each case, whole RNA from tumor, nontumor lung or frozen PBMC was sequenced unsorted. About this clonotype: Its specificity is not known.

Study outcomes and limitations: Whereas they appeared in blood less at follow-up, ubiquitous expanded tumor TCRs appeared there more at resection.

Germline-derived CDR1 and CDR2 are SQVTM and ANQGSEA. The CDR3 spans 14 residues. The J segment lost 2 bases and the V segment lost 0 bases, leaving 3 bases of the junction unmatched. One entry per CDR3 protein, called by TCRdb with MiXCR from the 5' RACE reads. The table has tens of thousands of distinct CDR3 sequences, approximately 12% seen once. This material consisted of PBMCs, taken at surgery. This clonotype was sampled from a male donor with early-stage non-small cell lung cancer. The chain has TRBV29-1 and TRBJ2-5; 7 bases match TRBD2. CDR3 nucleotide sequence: TGCAGCGTTGAAGATAGGACTAGGCAAGAGACCCAGTACTTC. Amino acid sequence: CSVEDRTRQETQYF.